Following are 14 T cell receptor beta chains from one sample sequenced in a study of blood T cells in healthy people across ages. Using a J-beta primer mix together with a sample-barcoded 5' primer, a second PCR was run for roughly 7 to 12 cycles. TCRdb re-analysed the 5' RACE reads in MiXCR, keeping a single row per CDR3 protein. Of just under 750,000 distinct CDR3 sequences listed, about a fifth are singletons. Sequencing input: blood. These receptors were collected from a man between 65 and 85 years old in good health.

This chain connects TRBV7-2 to TRBJ2-1; possible D gene TRBD2, 6 bases. Germline V lookup: CDR1 SGHTA, CDR2 FQGNSA. Trimming pared 5 bases from V and 0 bases from J, leaving 20 bases between. This CDR3 contains 18 residues. The CDR3 reads CASSQGAGLMSSYNEQFF. DNA for the CDR3: TGTGCCAGCAGCCAAGGGGCGGGGTTAATGAGCTCCTACAATGAGCAGTTCTTC.

This clonotype has a handful of counts. V and J are TRBV6-2 or TRBV6-3 and TRBJ2-3, with TRBD1 matching 7 bases. The trim removed 3 bases at V and 2 bases at J, leaving 5 bases unmatched. The CDR3 consists of 15 residues. Germline V lookup: CDR1 MNHEY, CDR2 SVGEGT. The CDR3 spells CASSYRGQYTDTQYF. CDR3 nucleotides: TGTGCCAGCAGTTATAGGGGACAGTACACAGATACGCAGTATTTT.

This clonotype was seen a few times. The chain carries TRBV3-1 and TRBJ1-2, with D perhaps matching TRBD1 (5 bases). The V end was cut by 5 bases, the J end by 4 bases, with 17 bases between. The CDR3 runs 15 residues. Germline V CDR1 and CDR2: LGHDT, YNNKEL (reference sequence). In DNA, the CDR3 is TGTGCCAGCAGCGGGGATGGGGGGTCGGCCTATGGCTACACCTTC. It yields the protein CASSGDGGSAYGYTF.

The chain carries TRBV24-1 and TRBJ2-5, with D perhaps matching TRBD1 or TRBD2 (5 bases each). The J call may be faulty, since TRBJ2-1 better matches the DNA end. This CDR3 is 17 amino acids long. CDR1 is KGHDR and CDR2 is SFDVKD in the germline V gene. CDR3 in amino acids: CATSDLPGASKYNEQFF. The CDR3 DNA follows: TGTGCCACCAGTGATTTGCCCGGGGCTAGCAAGTACAATGAGCAGTTCTTC.

The sample holds a few counts of this clonotype. The chain employs TRBV6-6 and TRBJ2-4; 9 bases match TRBD1. V trimming: 8 bases; J trimming: 3 bases; junction bases outside the gene matches: 20. The CDR3 extends over 19 amino acids. CDR1 and CDR2 from the germline V gene are MNHNY and SVGAGI (reference sequence). The CDR3 DNA is TGTGCCAGCTTCCCCGGGGGACAGGGCAAACTTATTGGCAAAAACATTCAGTACTTC. It specifies CASFPGGQGKLIGKNIQYF.

The J gene is TRBJ2-5, the V gene TRBV12-3 or TRBV12-4; 7 nucleotides align to TRBD1. Trimming cost V 2 bases and J 2 bases; bases outside gene matches: 8. This CDR3 region has 16 residues. CDR3 nucleotide sequence: TGTGCCAGCAGTTTAAATCCGCAGGGGGTTCAAGAGACCCAGTACTTC. This codes for CASSLNPQGVQETQYF.

This clonotype was found a few times. The chain links TRBV19 to TRBJ2-3; 8 bases map to TRBD2. The length of the CDR3 is 15 residues. Germline lookup yields CDR1 LNHDA and CDR2 SQIVND (reference sequence). V lost 4 bases and J lost 2; bases outside the gene matches: 5. The CDR3 DNA reads TGTGCCAGTAGTAAAAATAGCGGGGCCACAGATACGCAGTATTTT. Protein product: CASSKNSGATDTQYF.

The gene calls are TRBV20-1 and TRBJ2-5; D perhaps matches TRBD1 (5 bases). This CDR3 contains 16 residues. In germline, CDR1 is DFQATT, CDR2 SNEGSKA (reference sequence). The V and J ends lost 2 bases and 5 bases respectively, with 21 bases between them. DNA for the CDR3: TGCAGTGCTAGACATCCCAGTCAGGGATTAAGGGAGACCCAGTACTTC. Translated, it gives CSARHPSQGLRETQYF.

This clonotype was counted a few times. The chain uses TRBV7-9 and TRBJ2-1; TRBD2 matches at 7 bases. CDR1 SEHNR and CDR2 FQNEAQ come from the germline V gene (reference sequence). The ends lost 5 bases at V and 7 bases at J; junction bases unmatched: 14. The CDR3 has 16 residues. CDR3 in DNA: TGTGCCAGCAGCCACGCCCCTGGGCGGGAGATAAATGAGCAGTTCTTC. Protein sequence: CASSHAPGREINEQFF.

This clonotype was picked up a small number of times. V and J are TRBV11-2 and TRBJ1-2; possible D gene TRBD1, 6 bases. The CDR3 sequence is 18 residues long. Germline loops: CDR1 SGHAT, CDR2 FQNNGV. Trimming stripped 0 bases from V and 5 bases from J, with 22 bases between. The CDR3 sequence is CASSLDLQGSLSVYGYTF. CDR3 coding DNA: TGTGCCAGCAGCTTAGATCTCCAGGGGAGCCTATCCGTTTATGGCTACACCTTC. The variable domain in full, completed from reference TRBV11-2 and TRBJ1-2, reads EAGVAQSPRYKIIEKRQSVAFWCNPISGHATLYWYQQILGQGPKLLIQFQNNGVVDDSQLPKDRFSAERLKGVDSTLKIQPAKLEDSAVYLCASSLDLQGSLSVYGYTFGSGTRLTVV.

As to this clonotype: Relative to the germline gene, one junction end is altered; a read error may explain this. The chain joins TRBV3-1 to TRBJ1-2; 8 nucleotides match TRBD1. CDR3 length equals 14 residues. Germline V CDR1 and CDR2: LGHDT, YNNKEL (reference sequence). The CDR3 nucleotides are TGTGCCAGCAACCAAGATGCAGGGGGCCGTGGCTACACCTTC. Encoded protein: CASNQDAGGRGYTF.

V gene TRBV20-1 combines with J gene TRBJ2-5; 8 nucleotides agree with TRBD2. The ends lost 7 bases at V and 5 bases at J; junction bases unmatched: 6. The CDR3 spans 12 residues. Germline CDR1 is DFQATT and CDR2 is SNEGSKA (reference sequence). In nucleotides, the CDR3 is TGCAGTGTGGCTAGCGGGCGGGAGACCCAGTACTTC. Its translation: CSVASGRETQYF.

This clonotype has only a few counts. The rearrangement uses TRBV28 and TRBJ1-1; D gene uncertain. Germline lookup yields CDR1 MDHEN and CDR2 SYDVKM. There are 15 residues in the CDR3. The V gene lost 6 bases and the J gene lost 1 base, with 15 bases spanning the gap. For the CDR3, the DNA is TGTGCCAGCAGAACGCAGCGGGGAGGGAACACTGAAGCTTTCTTT. This encodes CASRTQRGGNTEAFF.

V is TRBV27 and J is TRBJ1-1; tentative D call: TRBD1 (5 bases). Germline V gene lookup returns CDR1 MNHEY and CDR2 SMNVEV (reference sequence). This CDR3 spans 13 amino acids. V lost 2 bases to trimming and J lost 6 bases, with 10 bases between them. This CDR3 reads CASSLRGWSEAFF. The CDR3 coding sequence is TGTGCCAGCAGTTTACGGGGGTGGTCTGAAGCTTTCTTT.